This entry lists 9 T cell receptor beta chains sequenced from one sample in a study of a mutant IDH1 vaccine in newly diagnosed glioma. Repertoires were generated with immunoSEQ multiplex PCR, while TCRdb's copy carries only in-frame clones and drops some. Of about 83,000 clones in the sample, 91% were seen once. What these receptors recognize is not known. Time point defined: week 5, during vaccination. With topical imiquimod, each dose of the vaccine consisted of 300 ug of mutant IDH1 20-mer peptide. The sequencing here drew on PBMCs, taken from a glioma patient whose treatment included an IDH1 peptide vaccine. These receptors were collected from a woman aged 45-65 years with glioma.

This clone was detected once. The chain links TRBV9 to TRBJ1-2, with D possibly being TRBD1 (5 bases). Germline CDR1 reads SGDLS; CDR2 reads YYNGEE. The CDR3 length is 16 residues. V lost 2 bases and J lost 4, with 18 bases in between. The CDR3 protein is CASSVKAGPESYGYTF. CDR3 nucleotides: TGTGCCAGCAGCGTCAAGGCAGGGCCGGAAAGCTATGGCTACACCTTC.

The chain combines TRBV6-5 with TRBJ2-7; TRBD2 might be the D (6 bases). The ends were cut back, 6 bases at V and 5 bases at J, with 17 bases in the middle. Germline CDR1 and CDR2: MNHEY and SVGAGI. The CDR3 consists of 14 residues. This chain's CDR3 is CASSRTLRGDEQYF. CDR3 nucleotides: TGTGCCAGCAGCCGTACCCTGCGGGGCGACGAGCAGTACTTC.

V is TRBV7-9 and J is TRBJ2-7, with 10 bases lining up with TRBD1. The CDR3 covers 15 residues. Germline V gene lookup returns CDR1 SEHNR and CDR2 FQNEAQ (reference sequence). V was clipped by 5 bases and J by 2 bases; unmatched bases: 6. CDR3 in DNA: TGTGCCAGCAGCCCCCGGGACAGGGGAACCTACGAGCAGTACTTC. Its translation: CASSPRDRGTYEQYF.

The chain links TRBV5-1 to TRBJ2-1, with 9 bases lining up with TRBD2. The CDR3 length is 15 residues. Germline loops: CDR1 SGHRS, CDR2 YFSETQ. V shed 4 bases, J shed 2 bases, and the junction held 4 bases outside the gene matches. CDR3 sequence reads: CASSNGLAPYNEQFF. CDR3 DNA sequence: TGCGCCAGCAGCAATGGACTAGCGCCCTACAATGAGCAGTTCTTC.

This sequence joins TRBV4-2 and TRBJ2-1, with 8 bases lining up with TRBD2. Germline V gene data show CDR1 as LGHNA and CDR2 as YNFKEQ. The CDR3 extends over 17 amino acids. V lost 0 bases and J lost 3; bases outside the gene matches: 7. CDR3 in DNA: TGTGCCAGCAGCCAAGATCAATCAGCGGGAGTCTACAATGAGCAGTTCTTC. Translating gives CASSQDQSAGVYNEQFF.

V usage is TRBV29-1 and J usage is TRBJ2-3, with 8 bases aligning to TRBD1. The CDR3 loop spans 14 amino acids. The trim removed 5 bases at V and 0 bases at J, leaving 4 bases unmatched. CDR1 and CDR2 from the germline V gene are SQVTM and ANQGSEA. The CDR3 here is CSVRQGWSTDTQYF. The DNA of the CDR3 is TGCAGCGTTCGACAGGGGTGGAGCACAGATACGCAGTATTTT.

The V gene is TRBV19, the J gene TRBJ2-5; no definite D call. CDR1 and CDR2 (germline): LNHDA, SQIVND (reference sequence). The V end lost 1 base, the J end lost 4 bases, and 7 bases lay between the germline ends. The length of the CDR3 is 13 residues. The chain's CDR3 is CASSIGARETQYF. CDR3 nucleotide sequence: TGTGCCAGTAGTATAGGGGCTAGAGAGACCCAGTACTTC.

CDR3 nucleotides: TGTGCCAGCAGTCTAGCCACGGGTCTCCAATACGAGCAGTACTTC. Encoded protein: CASSLATGLQYEQYF. The chain carries TRBV6-5 and TRBJ2-7; the D gene is possibly TRBD2 (5 bases). The CDR3 is 15 residues long. Germline loops: CDR1 MNHEY, CDR2 SVGAGI. Trimming removed 5 bases from V and 4 bases from J, with 18 bases in between.

This clone was observed once. The rearrangement joins TRBV28 to TRBJ2-3; 9 bases fit TRBD1. Germline V gene sequence: CDR1 MDHEN, CDR2 SYDVKM. The V gene end was trimmed by 5 bases and the J gene end by 6 bases; junction bases not matched to a gene: 9. The CDR3 runs to 15 residues. CDR3 coding DNA: TGTGCCAGCAGTCCCCCGGGACAGGGAGAGGATACGCAGTATTTT. Its translation: CASSPPGQGEDTQYF.